A selection of T cell receptor beta chains follows, all from one sample in a study of T cell changes during pregnancy in multiple sclerosis. The assay was immunoSEQ multiplex PCR, and TCRdb's table has in-frame clones only and misses some. Of 90,000 to 120,000 clones in the sample, more than 80% were seen once. This material consisted of peripheral blood, taken in the second trimester of pregnancy. These receptors came from a female donor with multiple sclerosis, enrolled in a pregnancy study. The CDR3 runs from the conserved cysteine through the conserved F or W. A D gene is named only where the DNA matches it firmly. Clone size is stated in some rows and not others, as once, few, many or a class when expanded.

v_call	clone_size	d_call	j_call	cdr3_nt	cdr3_aa
TRBV7-9	.	TRBD2	TRBJ2-3	TGTGCCAGCAGCCCAGCGGGGTGGGCCACAGATACGCAGTATTTT	CASSPAGWATDTQYF
TRBV28	.	TRBD2	TRBJ2-1	TGTGCCAGCCTTAGGGGAGCGGGAGGGCCAGGTGAGCAGTTCTTC	CASLRGAGGPGEQFF
TRBV6-1	.	TRBD1	TRBJ1-4	TGTGCCAGCAGTGAGATCCCGGGACAGAGAAATGAAAAACTGTTTTTT	CASSEIPGQRNEKLFF
TRBV19	.	TRBD1	TRBJ2-5	TGTGCCACGGGACAGGGAAGCGGAGAGACCCAGTACTTC	CATGQGSGETQYF
TRBV30	once	.	TRBJ2-7	TGTGCCTGGAGTGTTGACAATCCTGGCGAGCAGTACTTC	CAWSVDNPGEQYF
TRBV30	.	.	TRBJ1-3	TGTGCCTGGACATTTGGAAACACCATATATTTT	CAWTFGNTIYF
TRBV5-4	.	TRBD1	TRBJ2-7	TGTGCCAGCAGCTTCGCGACAGGGATCTCCTACGAGCAGTACTTC	CASSFATGISYEQYF
TRBV7-9	.	.	TRBJ1-2	TGTGCCAGCAGCTTAGCAGGGGCCCTTGGCTACACCTTC	CASSLAGALGYTF
TRBV7-9	.	TRBD1	TRBJ1-2	TGTGCCAGCAGCACGGGACAGGCCTATGGCTACACCTTC	CASSTGQAYGYTF
TRBV7-9	.	TRBD2	TRBJ2-1	TGTGCCAGCAGCTTAGGGTCTGACGGGAGGGTAAGGGGTGAGCAGTTCTTC	CASSLGSDGRVRGEQFF
TRBV6-1	.	.	TRBJ2-7	TGTGCCAGCAGGGCTTTGGCGGGTGTTTATGGCGAGCAGTACTTC	CASRALAGVYGEQYF
TRBV27	.	TRBD1	TRBJ2-7	TGTGCCAGCAGTACGAGACAGGGGGGACGGCTCGAGCAGTACTTC	CASSTRQGGRLEQYF
TRBV7-2	.	.	TRBJ1-1	TGTGCCAGCAACCGTGAGGAGAACACTGAAGCTTTCTTT	CASNREENTEAFF
TRBV7-9	.	.	TRBJ1-5	TGTGCCAGCAGCTCCGGTGGCGGTAGCAATCAGCCCCAGCATTTT	CASSSGGGSNQPQHF
TRBV7-9	once	TRBD1	TRBJ1-1	TGTGCCAGCAGCCACCCGACAGGGCTGAACACTGAAGCTTTCTTT	CASSHPTGLNTEAFF
TRBV6-5	.	.	TRBJ1-5	TGTGCCAGCAGTTACTCCAGGGACAACCAGCCCCAGCATTTT	CASSYSRDNQPQHF
TRBV7-6	.	TRBD2	TRBJ2-1	TGTGCCAGCAGCTTAACGGGACTAGCGGGGTTGAGCTCCTACAATGAGCAGTTCTTC	CASSLTGLAGLSSYNEQFF
TRBV2	.	.	TRBJ2-5	TGTGCCAGCAGTGAAGCAGGCCTAGCGGAGACCCAGTACTTC	CASSEAGLAETQYF
TRBV6-5	.	.	TRBJ1-5	TGTGCCAGCAGTTACCGCCGGAGGGCCGGTCAGCCCCAGCATTTT	CASSYRRRAGQPQHF
TRBV7-9	once	.	TRBJ1-6	TGTGCCAGCAGCGAGGGCATAAACAACTATAATTCACCCCTCCACTTT	CASSEGINNYNSPLHF
TRBV30	.	.	TRBJ2-3	TGTGCCTGGAGTCATGGACAGACAGATACGCAGTATTTT	CAWSHGQTDTQYF
TRBV5-1	once	TRBD2	TRBJ2-5	TGCGCCAGCAAGATTTCGGGACTAGCGGGCCGGGGAGAGACCCAGTACTTC	CASKISGLAGRGETQYF
TRBV11-2	.	TRBD1	TRBJ2-7	TGTGCCAGCAGCTTAGGGGGGGACAGGAGCTACGAGCAGTACTTC	CASSLGGDRSYEQYF
TRBV5-1	once	.	TRBJ2-7	TGCGCCAGCAGCTTGAGGGTGCTCGGGGTGGACTCCTACGAGCAGTACTTC	CASSLRVLGVDSYEQYF
TRBV5-1	.	TRBD1	TRBJ1-2	TGCGCCAGCAGCTTGGTACAGGGGATAGACTACACCTTC	CASSLVQGIDYTF
TRBV19	once	TRBD1	TRBJ2-3	TGTGCCAGTAGTCGGGGACAGGGTTCCTTTGATACGCAGTATTTT	CASSRGQGSFDTQYF
TRBV18	.	TRBD2	TRBJ2-1	TGTGCCAGCTCATCCCTACCGGGACTAAGGGACAATGAGCAGTTCTTC	CASSSLPGLRDNEQFF
TRBV29-1	.	.	TRBJ2-4	TGCAGCGTTGAGGTCGGGGGGCAAGTCAAAAACATTCAGTACTTC	CSVEVGGQVKNIQYF
TRBV6-6	.	TRBD1	TRBJ2-7	TGTGCCAGCAGCCTCCGGGACAGTTCCTACGAGCAGTACTTC	CASSLRDSSYEQYF
TRBV14	.	.	TRBJ1-1	TGTGCCAGCAGCCAAGTACAGGGTTGGACTGAAGCTTTCTTT	CASSQVQGWTEAFF
TRBV4-2	once	TRBD2	TRBJ2-3	TGTGCCAGCAGCCGGAGCGGCGGGAGGGCCAGAGATACGCAGTATTTT	CASSRSGGRARDTQYF
TRBV28	.	.	TRBJ2-7	TGTGCCAGCAGTCCTCCGGGACTTTTCGTGGGCGAGCAGTACTTC	CASSPPGLFVGEQYF
TRBV6-1	.	.	TRBJ2-2	TGTGCCAGCAGTGAACGACGGGAGAGGAACACCGGGGAGCTGTTTTTT	CASSERRERNTGELFF
TRBV7-9	.	.	TRBJ2-2	TGTGCCAGCACCCCAGGGGCCGGGGAGCTGTTTTTT	CASTPGAGELFF
TRBV19	.	.	TRBJ1-6	TGTGCCAGTAGTATGGGATGGTGGAGGAGCTCCTATAATTCACCCCTCCACTTT	CASSMGWWRSSYNSPLHF
TRBV10-3	.	.	TRBJ1-1	TGTGCCATCAGTGAGCTGGGGCCGATTGAAGCTTTCTTT	CAISELGPIEAFF
TRBV6-6	.	.	TRBJ2-5	TGTGCCAGCATAGAGCGCCCCCAAGAGACCCAGTACTTC	CASIERPQETQYF
TRBV7-2	once	.	TRBJ2-3	TGTGCCAGCAGCTTGGGCGGGGTGTGGACAGATACGCAGTATTTT	CASSLGGVWTDTQYF
TRBV5-1	.	.	TRBJ1-1	TGCGCCAGCAGCTTGACGGGGAGGGGCTGGGCTGAAGCTTTCTTT	CASSLTGRGWAEAFF
TRBV25-1	.	.	TRBJ2-7	TGTGCCAGCAGTGAAATCAGTTTGATATCCTACGAGCAGTACTTC	CASSEISLISYEQYF
TRBV5-1	.	.	TRBJ2-1	TGCGCCAGCAGCTTCGGGGCAGGGGACAATGAGCAGTTCTTC	CASSFGAGDNEQFF
TRBV6-1	.	.	TRBJ1-2	TGTGCCAGCGGAGGGGGGGCCCTTTTCTATGGCTACACCTTC	CASGGGALFYGYTF
TRBV5-5	.	TRBD1	TRBJ1-1	TGTGCCAGCAGCGTCCGGGACAGTAACACTGAAGCTTTCTTT	CASSVRDSNTEAFF
TRBV6-1	.	TRBD1	TRBJ1-3	TGTGCCAGCAGTGAAGCACCTGAGACAGGGGCTACGGGAAACACCATATATTTT	CASSEAPETGATGNTIYF
TRBV2	.	TRBD1	TRBJ2-4	TGTGCCAGCAGTTCTCCAACGCCCGGGACAGGGGGCGGAGGCATTCAGTACTTC	CASSSPTPGTGGGGIQYF
TRBV5-1	.	.	TRBJ2-2	TGCGCCAGCACCCTAGGGGTCGGGGAGCTGTTTTTT	CASTLGVGELFF